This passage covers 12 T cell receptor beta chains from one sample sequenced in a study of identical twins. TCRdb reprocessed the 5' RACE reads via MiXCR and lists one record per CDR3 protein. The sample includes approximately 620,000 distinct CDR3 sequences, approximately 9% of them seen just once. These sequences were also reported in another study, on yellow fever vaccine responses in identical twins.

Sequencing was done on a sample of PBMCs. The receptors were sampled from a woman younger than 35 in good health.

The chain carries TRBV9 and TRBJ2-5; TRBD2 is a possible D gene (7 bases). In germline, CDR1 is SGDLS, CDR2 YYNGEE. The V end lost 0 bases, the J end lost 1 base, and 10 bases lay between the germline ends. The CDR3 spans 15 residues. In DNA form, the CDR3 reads TGTGCCAGCAGCGTAGTGGGGGGGCTCCAAGAGACCCAGTACTTC. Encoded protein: CASSVVGGLQETQYF.

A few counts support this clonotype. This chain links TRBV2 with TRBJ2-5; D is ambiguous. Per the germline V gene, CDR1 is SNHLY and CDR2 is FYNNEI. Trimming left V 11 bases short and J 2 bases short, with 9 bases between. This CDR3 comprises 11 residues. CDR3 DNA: TGTGCCTGCTACCAGCAAGAGACCCAGTACTTC. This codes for CACYQQETQYF.

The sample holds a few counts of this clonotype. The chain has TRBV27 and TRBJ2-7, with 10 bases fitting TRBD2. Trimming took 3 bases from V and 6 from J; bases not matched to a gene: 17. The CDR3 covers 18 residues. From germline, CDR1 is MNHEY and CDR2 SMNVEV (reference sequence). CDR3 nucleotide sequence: TGTGCCAGCAGTTTCTACAGGGATGAAGCGGGAGGGCCCTCCGAGCAGTACTTC. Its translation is CASSFYRDEAGGPSEQYF.

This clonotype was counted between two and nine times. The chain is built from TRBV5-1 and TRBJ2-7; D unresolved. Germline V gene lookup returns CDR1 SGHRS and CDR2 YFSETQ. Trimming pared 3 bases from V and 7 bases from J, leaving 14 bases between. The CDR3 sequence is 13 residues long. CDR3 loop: CASSSGPVGEQYF. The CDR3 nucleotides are TGCGCCAGCAGCTCCGGGCCGGTTGGTGAGCAGTACTTC.

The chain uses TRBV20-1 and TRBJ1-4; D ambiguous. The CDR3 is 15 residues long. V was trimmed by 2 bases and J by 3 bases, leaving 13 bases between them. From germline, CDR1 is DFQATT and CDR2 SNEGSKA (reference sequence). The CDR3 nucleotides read TGCAGTGCTAGATCGGGGAGACGAGCTAATGAAAAACTGTTTTTT. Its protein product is CSARSGRRANEKLFF.

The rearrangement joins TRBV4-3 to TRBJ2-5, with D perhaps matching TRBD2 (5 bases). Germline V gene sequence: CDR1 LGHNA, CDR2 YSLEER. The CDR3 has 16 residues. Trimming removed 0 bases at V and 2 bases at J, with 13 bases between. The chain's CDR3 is CASSQDPPSYQETQYF. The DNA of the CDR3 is TGCGCCAGCAGCCAAGATCCCCCTAGCTATCAAGAGACCCAGTACTTC.

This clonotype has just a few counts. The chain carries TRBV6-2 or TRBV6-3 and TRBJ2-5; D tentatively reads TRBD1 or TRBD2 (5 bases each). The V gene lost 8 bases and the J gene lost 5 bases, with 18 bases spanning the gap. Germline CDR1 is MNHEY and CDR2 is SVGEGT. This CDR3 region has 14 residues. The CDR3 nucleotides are TGTGCCAGCGCACGTGGGGGTGTGGGTGAGACCCAGTACTTC. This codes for CASARGGVGETQYF.

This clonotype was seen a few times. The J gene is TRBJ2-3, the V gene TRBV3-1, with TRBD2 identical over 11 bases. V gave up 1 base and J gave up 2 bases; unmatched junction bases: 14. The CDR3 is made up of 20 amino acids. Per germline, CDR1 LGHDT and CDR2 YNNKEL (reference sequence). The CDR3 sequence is CASSQVRASGGLPYTDTQYF. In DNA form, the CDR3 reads TGTGCCAGCAGCCAAGTGAGGGCTAGCGGGGGGCTTCCTTACACAGATACGCAGTATTTT.

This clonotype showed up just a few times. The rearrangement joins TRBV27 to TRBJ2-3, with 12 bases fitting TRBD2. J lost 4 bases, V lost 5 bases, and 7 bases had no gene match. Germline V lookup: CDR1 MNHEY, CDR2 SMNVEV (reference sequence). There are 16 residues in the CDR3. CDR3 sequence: CASSPLLAGGPDTQYF. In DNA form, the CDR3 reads TGTGCCAGCAGTCCCCTTCTAGCGGGGGGGCCAGATACGCAGTATTTT.

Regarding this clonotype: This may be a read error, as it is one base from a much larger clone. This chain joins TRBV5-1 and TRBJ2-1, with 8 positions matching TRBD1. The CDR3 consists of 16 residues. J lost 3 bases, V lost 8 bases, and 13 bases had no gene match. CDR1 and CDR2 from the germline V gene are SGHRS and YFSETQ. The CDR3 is CARSRDRHSVYNEQFF. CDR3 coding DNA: TGCGCCAGAAGCAGGGACAGGCACTCCGTCTACAATGAGCAGTTCTTC.

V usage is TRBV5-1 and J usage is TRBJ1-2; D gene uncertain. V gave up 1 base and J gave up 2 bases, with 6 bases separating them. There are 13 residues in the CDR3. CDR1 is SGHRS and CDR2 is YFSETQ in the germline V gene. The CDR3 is CASSLWQNYGYTF. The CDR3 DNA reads TGCGCCAGCAGCTTGTGGCAGAACTATGGCTACACCTTC.

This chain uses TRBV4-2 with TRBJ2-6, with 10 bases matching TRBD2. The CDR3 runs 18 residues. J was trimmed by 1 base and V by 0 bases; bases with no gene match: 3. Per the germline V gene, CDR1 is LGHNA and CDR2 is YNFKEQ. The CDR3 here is CASSQESGRASGANVLTF. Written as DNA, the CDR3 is TGTGCCAGCAGCCAAGAAAGCGGGAGGGCTTCTGGGGCCAACGTCCTGACTTTC.